Presented here are 20 T cell receptor beta chains from one specimen sequenced in a study of T cell clusters in autoimmune cytopenias. TRB was amplified by touch-down multiplex PCR, primer pools A and B combined. Using the multiplex PCR reads, TCRdb records one entry per CDR3 protein without DNA. The table lists about 12,000 distinct CDR3 sequences. TRB amplification used roughly 250 ng of peripheral blood genomic DNA. A further study also used this sample, focusing on T cell repertoires in aging, cancer and after chemotherapy.

Sequencing was done on a sample of peripheral blood. These TCRs come from a human donor in good health.

This chain joins TRBV12-3 or TRBV12-4 and TRBJ2-2; there is no DNA to check the TCRdb D call of TRBD1. The CDR3 is 16 residues long. CDR3: CASSSTGRINTGELFF.

The chain combines TRBV18 with TRBJ2-3; TCRdb's D call of TRBD1 is untestable without DNA. CDR1 KGHSH and CDR2 LQKENI come from the germline V gene. The CDR3 covers 14 residues. The CDR3 sequence: CASSPTGATDTQYF. Filled out from reference TRBV18 and TRBJ2-3, the complete variable domain reads NAGVMQNPRHLVRRRGQEARLRCSPMKGHSHVYWYRQLPEEGLKFMVYLQKENIIDESGMPKERFSAEFPKEGPSILRIQQVVRGDSAAYFCASSPTGATDTQYFGPGTRLTVL.

This sequence joins TRBV10-3 and TRBJ1-6; TCRdb picks TRBD1, but there is no DNA to check that call. This CDR3 has 14 amino acids. Germline V lookup: CDR1 ENHRY, CDR2 SYGVKD. The CDR3 here is CATGVDRGHSPLHF.

The gene calls are TRBV19 and TRBJ2-7; lacking DNA, the TRBD2 call made by TCRdb goes unchecked. CDR1 LNHDA and CDR2 SQIVND come from the germline V gene (reference sequence). There are 14 residues in the CDR3. CDR3 sequence reads: CASSIQRGTYEQYF.

The CDR3 sequence is CASSLASAGVIAGELFF. The rearrangement uses TRBV7-6 and TRBJ2-2; TCRdb selects TRBD1, and the lack of DNA leaves this call unchecked. In germline, CDR1 is SGHVS, CDR2 FNYEAQ. The CDR3 is 17 amino acids.

The CDR3 loop is CASSRKWTGEDTEAFF. This chain links TRBV19 with TRBJ1-1; with no DNA, the TCRdb D assignment of TRBD1 cannot be verified. Germline CDR1 reads LNHDA; CDR2 reads SQIVND (reference sequence). The CDR3 extends over 16 amino acids.

V and J are TRBV6-5 and TRBJ1-2. From germline, CDR1 is MNHEY and CDR2 SVGAGI. The CDR3 runs to 11 residues. This CDR3 reads CASRRVYGYTF.

The chain carries TRBV12-3 or TRBV12-4 and TRBJ1-6; the TCRdb D gene call, TRBD1, has no DNA to confirm it. This CDR3 comprises 21 residues. CDR3 loop: CASSLRDRGIKFSSYNSPLHF.

This chain links TRBV11-3 with TRBJ1-1. The CDR3 runs to 13 residues. In germline, CDR1 is SGHNT, CDR2 YENEEA. The CDR3 loop is CASSSPKSTEAFF.

The CDR3 protein is CASSFSVAGGLGELFF. V is TRBV12-3 or TRBV12-4 and J is TRBJ2-2; TCRdb lists TRBD2, though no DNA is available to test this call. CDR3 length equals 16 residues.

The chain recombines TRBV6-2 or TRBV6-3 with TRBJ2-2; TCRdb selects TRBD2, and the lack of DNA leaves this call unchecked. CDR1 is MNHEY and CDR2 is SVGEGT in the germline V gene. CDR3 length equals 15 residues. The CDR3 loop reads CASKAGGTNTGELFF.

The V gene is TRBV5-4, the J gene TRBJ2-2; TCRdb outputs TRBD2, but without DNA this stays unchecked. The CDR3 spans 17 residues. Germline V gene lookup returns CDR1 SGHNT and CDR2 YYREEE (reference sequence). The CDR3 reads CASSPGTSGVLTGELFF. Based on the CDR3 plus reference TRBV5-4 and TRBJ2-2, the full variable domain is ETGVTQSPTHLIKTRGQQVTLRCSSQSGHNTVSWYQQALGQGPQFIFQYYREEENGRGNFPPRFSGLQFPNYSSELNVNALELDDSALYLCASSPGTSGVLTGELFFGEGSRLTVL.

Its frequency marks this clonotype as medium-sized (0.01 to 0.1%). This chain uses TRBV11-3 with TRBJ1-2; the D call from TCRdb, TRBD1, cannot be confirmed without DNA. The CDR3 has 14 residues. From germline, CDR1 is SGHNT and CDR2 YENEEA. The CDR3 reads CASSSATGDYGYTF. Looking up the rest from reference TRBV11-3 and TRBJ1-2 gives the full variable domain: EAGVVQSPRYKIIEKKQPVAFWCNPISGHNTLYWYLQNLGQGPELLIRYENEEAVDDSQLPKDRFSAERLKGVDSTLKIQPAELGDSAVYLCASSSATGDYGYTFGSGTRLTVV.

The chain couples TRBV30 to TRBJ2-3; TCRdb outputs TRBD2, but without DNA this stays unchecked. The CDR3 has 15 amino acids. The germline gives CDR1 GTSNPN, CDR2 SVGIG (reference sequence). The CDR3 loop reads CAWSRGLAGEGTQYF.

The V call is TRBV6-5, the J call TRBJ2-1; TCRdb's D gene call, TRBD1, goes unchecked for lack of DNA. The V gene's germline CDR1 is MNHEY and CDR2 SVGAGI. There are 13 residues in the CDR3. The CDR3 sequence: CASSYSDSNEQFF.

The rearrangement joins TRBV5-4 to TRBJ1-4; TCRdb gives TRBD1 as the D gene, but with no DNA this cannot be confirmed. In germline, CDR1 is SGHNT, CDR2 YYREEE (reference sequence). This CDR3 region has 15 residues. The chain's CDR3 is CASSLGSGSDEKLFF.

This rearrangement joins TRBV12-3 or TRBV12-4 to TRBJ2-7; the D gene TCRdb calls, TRBD1, cannot be checked with no DNA. The CDR3 loop spans 12 amino acids. The CDR3 protein is CASSRGQGQQYF.

The chain joins TRBV15 to TRBJ2-6; without DNA, the TCRdb call of TRBD1 cannot be checked. Germline V gene data show CDR1 as LNHNV and CDR2 as YYDKDF (reference sequence). The CDR3 spans 16 residues. The CDR3 reads CATSGGESSGANVLTF.

The chain recombines TRBV5-1 with TRBJ2-3; checking the TCRdb D call of TRBD2 is not possible without DNA. Germline V gene sequence: CDR1 SGHRS, CDR2 YFSETQ. CDR3 length: 16 residues. The CDR3 sequence: CASSLGMASGGAAQYF.

The CDR3 loop reads CASRVGGGEQYF. The rearrangement joins TRBV19 to TRBJ2-7; TCRdb selects TRBD1, and the lack of DNA leaves this call unchecked. CDR1 and CDR2 (germline): LNHDA, SQIVND (reference sequence). The CDR3 contains 12 residues.